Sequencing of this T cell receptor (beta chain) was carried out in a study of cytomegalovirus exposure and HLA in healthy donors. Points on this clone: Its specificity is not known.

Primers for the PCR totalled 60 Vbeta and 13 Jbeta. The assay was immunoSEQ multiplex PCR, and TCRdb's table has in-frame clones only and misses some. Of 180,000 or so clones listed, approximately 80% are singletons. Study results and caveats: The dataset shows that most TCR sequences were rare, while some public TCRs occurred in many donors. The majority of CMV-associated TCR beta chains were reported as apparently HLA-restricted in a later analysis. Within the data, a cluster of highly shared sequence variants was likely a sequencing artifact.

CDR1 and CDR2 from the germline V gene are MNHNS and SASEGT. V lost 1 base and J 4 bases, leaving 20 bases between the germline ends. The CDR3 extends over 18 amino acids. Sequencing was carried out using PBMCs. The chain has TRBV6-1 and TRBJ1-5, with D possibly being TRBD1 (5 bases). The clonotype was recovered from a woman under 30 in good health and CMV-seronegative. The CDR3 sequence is CASSEGGGRGPRNQPQHF. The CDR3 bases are TGTGCCAGCAGTGAAGGGGGCGGGAGGGGTCCGAGAAATCAGCCCCAGCATTTT.